A selection of T cell receptor beta chains follows, all from one sample in a study of cytomegalovirus exposure and HLA in healthy donors. Assay: immunoSEQ multiplex PCR; the TCRdb copy retains only in-frame clones and omits some. The sample lists around 150,000 clones; more than 75% were seen once. The material sequenced was PBMCs. These receptors all stem from a male donor in good health and CMV-seronegative. Both conserved end residues are part of each CDR3.

v_gene: TRBV5-5; CDR3aa: CASSSRRGVYNEQFF
v_gene: TRBV18; CDR3aa: CASSLGQGNQPQHF
v_gene: TRBV7-2; CDR3aa: CASSLWRTTAEQYF
v_gene: TRBV5-1; CDR3aa: CASSRVVGQLYSYEQYF
v_gene: TRBV30; CDR3aa: CAWSVGSGGFYEQYF
v_gene: TRBV7-8; CDR3aa: CASSARLDGEQFF
v_gene: TRBV5-5; CDR3aa: CASSFPGGGYTF
v_gene: TRBV7-9; CDR3aa: CASSPVWSNEQFF
v_gene: TRBV11-2; CDR3aa: CASSSPGLSETQYF
v_gene: TRBV5-1; CDR3aa: CASSVGQGGGNTIYF
v_gene: TRBV29-1; CDR3aa: CSVAGQATEAFF
v_gene: TRBV5-1; CDR3aa: CASRVAYKTGIPKETEAFF
v_gene: TRBV5-6; CDR3aa: CASSYRDLPYGYTF
v_gene: TRBV10-3; CDR3aa: CAISKDRLNTEAFF
v_gene: TRBV28; CDR3aa: CASSYLGGLQNIQYF
v_gene: TRBV28; CDR3aa: CASSFGTGFNEQYF